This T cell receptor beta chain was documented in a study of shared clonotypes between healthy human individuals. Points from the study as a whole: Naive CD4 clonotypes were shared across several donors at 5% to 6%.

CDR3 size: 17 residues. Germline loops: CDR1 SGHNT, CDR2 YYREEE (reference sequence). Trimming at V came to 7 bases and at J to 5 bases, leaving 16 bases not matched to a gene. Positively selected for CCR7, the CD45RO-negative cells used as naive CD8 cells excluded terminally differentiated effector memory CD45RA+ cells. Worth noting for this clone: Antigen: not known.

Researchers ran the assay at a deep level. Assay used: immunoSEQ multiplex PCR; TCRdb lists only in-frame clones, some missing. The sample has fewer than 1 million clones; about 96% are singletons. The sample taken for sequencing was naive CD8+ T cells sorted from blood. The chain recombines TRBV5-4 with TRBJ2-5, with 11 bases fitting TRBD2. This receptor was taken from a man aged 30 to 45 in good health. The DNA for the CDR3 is TGTGCCAGCTTTGGTGGATTAGCGGGAGGGCCTGGGGAGACCCAGTACTTC. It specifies CASFGGLAGGPGETQYF.